These 18 T cell receptor beta chains came from one sample sequenced in a study of blood T cell repertoires in COVID-19 (dated by TCRdb to about 2020). The receptor library was made with the immunoSEQ multiplex PCR assay. TCRdb holds this immuneACCESS table with in-frame rearrangements only. Some clones are missing; in checked studies, unresolved V genes explain under half, and the rest has no known cause. This sample lists a few hundred thousand clones; nearly 85% were detected once. Approximately 9% of the sample comes from the top ten. The specimen was peripheral blood. These receptors were collected from a human donor in a cohort sampled during active COVID-19.

The genes are TRBV6-6 and TRBJ2-3; 12 bases align to TRBD1. V lost 2 bases, J lost 6 bases, and 3 bases stayed unmatched. CDR1 MNHNY and CDR2 SVGAGI come from the germline V gene (reference sequence). The CDR3 length is 15 residues. CDR3 protein: CASSYGTGGMDTQYF. The CDR3 nucleotides are TGTGCCAGCAGTTACGGGACAGGGGGCATGGATACGCAGTATTTT.

The V and J genes are TRBV7-9 and TRBJ2-3; TRBD1 matches at 7 bases. This CDR3 is built from 14 residues. The V gene's germline CDR1 is SEHNR and CDR2 FQNEAQ (reference sequence). V lost 5 bases, J lost 4 bases, and 6 bases stayed unmatched. The CDR3 spells CASSATGWSDTQYF. The CDR3 DNA follows: TGTGCCAGCAGCGCGACAGGGTGGTCAGATACGCAGTATTTT. The full variable domain, with the rest looked up from reference TRBV7-9 and TRBJ2-3, is DTGVSQNPRHKITKRGQNVTFRCDPISEHNRLYWYRQTLGQGPEFLTYFQNEAQLEKSRLLSDRFSAERPKGSFSTLEIQRTEQGDSAMYLCASSATGWSDTQYFGPGTRLTVL.

DNA for the CDR3: TGTGCCAGCAGACACCTGAGGGGGGGAAATCAGCCCCAGCATTTT. As protein: CASRHLRGGNQPQHF. The V gene is TRBV6-5, the J gene TRBJ1-5; TRBD1 is a possible D gene (6 bases). The CDR3 is made up of 15 amino acids. Per germline, CDR1 MNHEY and CDR2 SVGAGI. Trimming removed 6 bases from V and 4 bases from J, with 16 bases in between.

This chain's CDR3 is CASSLAGLALNEQFF. The CDR3 nucleotides are TGTGCCAGCAGCTTAGCGGGACTAGCGCTGAATGAGCAGTTCTTC. This sequence joins TRBV7-2 and TRBJ2-1; 10 bases align to TRBD2. Looked up from germline, CDR1 is SGHTA and CDR2 is FQGNSA. V lost 0 bases, J lost 7 bases, and 3 bases stayed unmatched. This CDR3 is built from 15 residues.

The chain couples TRBV4-2 to TRBJ1-2; the D gene is possibly TRBD1 (5 bases). Germline-derived CDR1 and CDR2 are LGHNA and YNFKEQ. V shed 1 base and J shed 7 bases, with 13 bases lying between them. This CDR3 spans 14 amino acids. Here the CDR3 DNA reads TGTGCCAGCAGCCAAGCAGGGCGGTCAAGTGGCTACACCTTC. It yields the protein CASSQAGRSSGYTF.

The genes are TRBV19 and TRBJ1-2; D is perhaps TRBD1 (6 bases). The CDR3 runs 14 residues. V lost 1 base, J lost 8 bases, and 14 bases lay in between. Germline V gene lookup returns CDR1 LNHDA and CDR2 SQIVND (reference sequence). CDR3 loop: CASSIVSRGYGYTF. CDR3 DNA sequence: TGTGCCAGTAGTATAGTCTCCAGGGGATACGGCTACACCTTC. Full variable domain (rest looked up from reference TRBV19 and TRBJ1-2): DGGITQSPKYLFRKEGQNVTLSCEQNLNHDAMYWYRQDPGQGLRLIYYSQIVNDFQKGDIAEGYSVSREKKESFPLTVTSAQKNPTAFYLCASSIVSRGYGYTFGSGTRLTVV.

This chain uses TRBV5-4 with TRBJ2-7; weak D call: TRBD1 (6 bases). From germline, CDR1 is SGHNT and CDR2 YYREEE (reference sequence). This CDR3 spans 14 amino acids. V was clipped by 4 bases and J by 5 bases, with 16 bases between them. The CDR3 is CASSDGQLVNEQYF. The CDR3, as DNA: TGTGCCAGCAGCGATGGACAGTTAGTGAACGAGCAGTACTTC.

This clone has just one count. CDR3 sequence reads: CASSESMKQFSGNTIYF. The CDR3 DNA reads TGTGCCAGCAGTGAAAGTATGAAACAGTTCTCTGGAAACACCATATATTTT. The chain has TRBV6-1 and TRBJ1-3; D is uncertain. V was shortened by 2 bases and J by 0 bases, with 14 bases between the two germline ends. Germline CDR1 and CDR2: MNHNS and SASEGT. The CDR3 contains 17 residues.

The V call is TRBV19, the J call TRBJ1-6, with D maybe TRBD1 (6 bases). Germline V gives CDR1 LNHDA, CDR2 SQIVND (reference sequence). This CDR3 has 14 residues. The ends were cut back, 1 base at V and 6 bases at J, with 7 bases in the middle. CDR3 in amino acids: CASSIGTANSPLHF. CDR3 nucleotide sequence: TGTGCCAGTAGTATAGGGACAGCTAATTCACCCCTCCACTTT.

The genes are TRBV28 and TRBJ1-5, with unresolved D. The V and J ends lost 5 bases and 2 bases respectively, with 28 bases between them. Germline V gives CDR1 MDHEN, CDR2 SYDVKM. The CDR3 length is 20 residues. For the CDR3, the DNA is TGTGCCAGCAGTCCCAGCGCAGCCAACCCCCCCGCTGCGCGCAATCAGCCCCAGCATTTT. It yields the protein CASSPSAANPPAARNQPQHF.

V usage is TRBV5-8 and J usage is TRBJ1-3, with a tentative D call TRBD1 (6 bases). Trimming pared 4 bases from V and 2 bases from J, leaving 13 bases between. The germline V gene encodes CDR1 SGHTS and CDR2 YDEGEE. The CDR3 covers 15 residues. This CDR3 reads CASSVRGGAGNTIYF. CDR3 DNA: TGTGCCAGCAGCGTAAGGGGGGGCGCTGGAAACACCATATATTTT. Looking up the rest from reference TRBV5-8 and TRBJ1-3 gives the full variable domain: EAGVTQSPTHLIKTRGQQATLRCSPISGHTSVYWYQQALGLGLQFLLWYDEGEERNRGNFPPRFSGRQFPNYSSELNVNALELEDSALYLCASSVRGGAGNTIYFGEGSWLTVV.

The chain links TRBV4-1 to TRBJ2-7; 8 bases map to TRBD2. V shed 6 bases, J shed 0 bases, and the junction held 10 bases outside the gene matches. Germline V gene sequence: CDR1 MGHRA, CDR2 YSYEKL. CDR3 length equals 16 residues. CDR3 DNA: TGCGCCAGCAGTCGACTCGGACTAGCCCTCTCCTACGAGCAGTACTTC. It codes for CASSRLGLALSYEQYF.

The chain carries TRBV29-1 and TRBJ2-7; 8 bases align to TRBD1. The V gene end was trimmed by 4 bases and the J gene end by 6 bases; junction bases not matched to a gene: 8. Germline CDR1 SQVTM, CDR2 ANQGSEA. The CDR3 length is 13 residues. CDR3 nucleotides: TGCAGCGTTGGACAGGGGAAAGGCGGCGAGCAGTACTTC. It encodes CSVGQGKGGEQYF.

The count of this clone is one. The rearrangement links TRBV6-1 to TRBJ2-2; 8 bases are a match to TRBD2. J lost 4 bases, V lost 3 bases, and 10 bases had no gene match. The CDR3 contains 17 residues. Germline V gene sequence: CDR1 MNHNS, CDR2 SASEGT. The CDR3 DNA sequence: TGTGCCAGCAGTGAGTTTGTGACTAGCGCCCGCACCGGGGAGCTGTTTTTT. This gives the protein CASSEFVTSARTGELFF.

The V and J genes are TRBV5-1 and TRBJ2-1, with D hard to call. Per the germline V gene, CDR1 is SGHRS and CDR2 is YFSETQ. The CDR3 has 15 amino acids. V was shortened by 0 bases and J by 5 bases, with 12 bases between the two germline ends. The CDR3 loop reads CASSLVVPRDNEQFF. As DNA, the CDR3 is TGCGCCAGCAGCTTGGTAGTCCCTCGTGACAATGAGCAGTTCTTC. Based on the CDR3 plus reference TRBV5-1 and TRBJ2-1, the full variable domain is KAGVTQTPRYLIKTRGQQVTLSCSPISGHRSVSWYQQTPGQGLQFLFEYFSETQRNKGNFPGRFSGRQFSNSRSEMNVSTLELGDSALYLCASSLVVPRDNEQFFGPGTRLTVL.

This chain links TRBV11-2 with TRBJ1-2; D is perhaps TRBD1 (5 bases). This CDR3 spans 16 amino acids. The germline V and J ends were trimmed by 7 bases and 5 bases, with 23 bases remaining between them. The germline V gene has CDR1 SGHAT and CDR2 FQNNGV. CDR3: CASTRGVLEGNYGYTF. The DNA for the CDR3 is TGTGCCAGCACCCGGGGGGTTCTGGAGGGGAATTATGGCTACACCTTC.

This clone was found once. The rearrangement joins TRBV2 to TRBJ1-2; no reliable D call. Per germline, CDR1 SNHLY and CDR2 FYNNEI. V was shortened by 2 bases and J by 3 bases, with 13 bases between the two germline ends. This CDR3 is 15 amino acids long. CDR3 sequence reads: CASSELGFGDYGYTF. The CDR3 bases are TGTGCCAGCAGTGAATTGGGTTTTGGAGACTATGGCTACACCTTC.

This clone was seen a single time. The chain combines TRBV5-1 with TRBJ2-3, with a tentative D call TRBD1 (6 bases). Germline V gene lookup returns CDR1 SGHRS and CDR2 YFSETQ. V lost 7 bases and J lost 0, with 15 bases in between. This CDR3 is built from 15 residues. CDR3 protein: CASRPAGASTDTQYF. CDR3 bases: TGCGCCAGCCGCCCCGCAGGGGCCAGCACAGATACGCAGTATTTT. The full variable domain, completed using reference TRBV5-1 and TRBJ2-3, is KAGVTQTPRYLIKTRGQQVTLSCSPISGHRSVSWYQQTPGQGLQFLFEYFSETQRNKGNFPGRFSGRQFSNSRSEMNVSTLELGDSALYLCASRPAGASTDTQYFGPGTRLTVL.